Listed here are 31 T cell receptor beta chains from one sample, sequenced in a study of T cells in localized non-small cell lung cancer. Some clones are missing from TCRdb's copy, which holds only in-frame ones; the method was immunoSEQ multiplex PCR. The repertoire holds more than 30,000 clones, with roughly 88% as singletons. Material: peripheral blood mononuclear cells, obtained before any cancer treatment. These receptors all stem from a woman between 35 and 75 years old with stage III lung adenocarcinoma.

The rearrangement uses TRBV5-1 and TRBJ1-1; D is ambiguous. CDR3 length: 16 residues. CDR1 is SGHRS, CDR2 YFSETQ, per germline. Trimming took off 0 bases at V and 0 bases at J, with 12 bases between the two ends. In DNA form, the CDR3 reads TGCGCCAGCAGCTTGGGAGTCGGCTCTATGAACACTGAAGCTTTCTTT. Translation gives CASSLGVGSMNTEAFF. The full variable domain, rest sourced from reference TRBV5-1 and TRBJ1-1, is KAGVTQTPRYLIKTRGQQVTLSCSPISGHRSVSWYQQTPGQGLQFLFEYFSETQRNKGNFPGRFSGRQFSNSRSEMNVSTLELGDSALYLCASSLGVGSMNTEAFFGQGTRLTVV.

The V gene is TRBV18, the J gene TRBJ2-7; perhaps TRBD2 as D (6 bases). V lost 3 bases to trimming and J lost 5 bases, with 17 bases between them. Germline loops: CDR1 KGHSH, CDR2 LQKENI. This CDR3 has 15 residues. The CDR3 spells CASSPRDSRADEQYF. The CDR3 nucleotides are TGTGCCAGCTCACCCCGGGACTCTCGGGCCGACGAGCAGTACTTC.

The chain has TRBV2 and TRBJ2-2; weak D call: TRBD2 (5 bases). Germline values: CDR1 SNHLY, CDR2 FYNNEI. The V and J ends lost 10 bases and 0 bases respectively, with 12 bases between them. The CDR3 consists of 14 residues. The CDR3 DNA follows: TGTGCCACCCAGGAGGCCCCGAACACCGGGGAGCTGTTTTTT. Encoded protein: CATQEAPNTGELFF. Full variable domain (outside the CDR3, taken from reference TRBV2 and TRBJ2-2): EPEVTQTPSHQVTQMGQEVILRCVPISNHLYFYWYRQILGQKVEFLVSFYNNEISEKSEIFDDQFSVERPDGSNFTLKIRSTKLEDSAMYFCATQEAPNTGELFFGEGSRLTVL.

The chain is built from TRBV18 and TRBJ1-5, with 8 bases lining up with TRBD1. Trimming cost V 6 bases and J 2 bases; bases outside gene matches: 6. Per the germline V gene, CDR1 is KGHSH and CDR2 is LQKENI. The CDR3 sequence is 15 residues long. CDR3 nucleotide sequence: TGTGCCAGCTCCCAGGGACAGGTTGGCAATCAGCCCCAGCATTTT. It translates to CASSQGQVGNQPQHF.

The V call is TRBV27, the J call TRBJ1-5; D not certain. The CDR3 is 13 residues long. V shed 3 bases and J shed 9 bases, with 12 bases lying between them. The V gene's germline CDR1 is MNHEY and CDR2 SMNVEV (reference sequence). For the CDR3, the DNA is TGTGCCAGCAGTTTTGCCGGGCAGCGGCCCCAGCATTTT. This codes for CASSFAGQRPQHF.

This chain uses TRBV5-1 with TRBJ2-5; D call uncertain. This CDR3 contains 12 residues. Trimming took 4 bases from V and 5 from J, leaving 9 bases between them. CDR1 is SGHRS, CDR2 YFSETQ, per germline. This CDR3 reads CASSMEEETQYF. CDR3 coding DNA: TGCGCCAGCAGCATGGAAGAGGAGACCCAGTACTTC.

On this clone itself: The junction differs from germline at one of its ends, possibly a read error. The same CDR3 is also encoded by other DNA sequences in this sample. The chain has TRBV28 and TRBJ2-7, with D perhaps matching TRBD1 (6 bases). Germline V lookup: CDR1 MDHEN, CDR2 SYDVKM. The CDR3 totals 15 residues. The CDR3 here is CASSRPGAAGVEQYF. CDR3 sequence (DNA): TGTGCAAGCAGTAGACCAGGGGCGGCAGGGGTCGAGCAGTACTTC.

The chain employs TRBV2 and TRBJ2-5, with 14 bases fitting TRBD2. V lost 0 bases to trimming and J lost 6 bases; unmatched junction nucleotides: 6. Germline V CDR1 and CDR2: SNHLY, FYNNEI. This CDR3 is 17 amino acids long. The CDR3 DNA follows: TGTGCCAGCAGTGAAGCGGGACTAGCGGGAGAAACGAAGACCCAGTACTTC. Protein product: CASSEAGLAGETKTQYF.

J is TRBJ2-1 and V is TRBV18; tentative D call: TRBD2 (5 bases). The CDR3 runs 17 residues. V shed 2 bases and J shed 4 bases, with 18 bases lying between them. Germline V lookup: CDR1 KGHSH, CDR2 LQKENI. The CDR3 loop is CASSPGAETKPYNEQFF. CDR3 bases: TGTGCCAGCTCACCAGGCGCCGAGACTAAGCCTTACAATGAGCAGTTCTTC.

The CDR3 here is CASSLWGSGANVLTF. CDR3 nucleotide sequence: TGTGCCAGCAGTTTATGGGGCTCTGGGGCCAACGTCCTGACTTTC. The chain joins TRBV27 to TRBJ2-6; D is unclear. Germline CDR1 and CDR2: MNHEY and SMNVEV (reference sequence). This CDR3 spans 15 amino acids. Trimming cost V 1 base and J 0 bases, with 4 bases left between them.

The chain links TRBV13 to TRBJ2-7; no firm D call. The CDR3 sequence is 12 residues long. Germline CDR1 is PRHDT and CDR2 is FYEKMQ (reference sequence). V gave up 0 bases and J gave up 5 bases, with 5 bases separating them. The CDR3 loop reads CASSLGGNEQYF. The CDR3 DNA reads as TGTGCCAGCAGCTTAGGGGGCAACGAGCAGTACTTC.

This chain connects TRBV28 to TRBJ1-2, with 11 bases that match TRBD1. The CDR3 sequence is 16 residues long. The V segment lost 2 bases and the J segment 1 base; nucleotides outside the gene matches: 3. Germline CDR1 and CDR2: MDHEN and SYDVKM. CDR3 coding DNA: TGTGCCAGCAGTTTAGGTGGGACAGGGGGTAACTATGGCTACACCTTC. Translating it yields CASSLGGTGGNYGYTF.

The J gene is TRBJ2-3, the V gene TRBV10-3, with D unclear. The CDR3 has 14 amino acids. Trimming cost V 4 bases and J 4 bases, with 12 bases left between them. Germline loops: CDR1 ENHRY, CDR2 SYGVKD. As DNA, the CDR3 is TGTGCCATCAGTGCCGCCTACCGGGCAGATACGCAGTATTTT. Its translation is CAISAAYRADTQYF.

The chain employs TRBV9 and TRBJ2-3; D remains unclear. Germline V gives CDR1 SGDLS, CDR2 YYNGEE. The CDR3 has 14 residues. The ends were cut back, 3 bases at V and 6 bases at J, with 14 bases in the middle. The CDR3 nucleotides are TGTGCCAGCAGCGCTAGGAGTATGGGGGATACGCAGTATTTT. This encodes CASSARSMGDTQYF.

The rearrangement links TRBV9 to TRBJ2-2; 15 nucleotides match TRBD2. This CDR3 is built from 17 residues. The J segment lost 5 bases and the V segment lost 4 bases, leaving 6 bases of the junction unmatched. CDR1 and CDR2 (germline): SGDLS, YYNGEE. The CDR3 DNA reads as TGTGCCAGCAGCCATTATGGACTAGCGGGAGGGACCGGGGAGCTGTTTTTT. Protein product: CASSHYGLAGGTGELFF.

This chain uses TRBV7-2 with TRBJ2-3; D call uncertain. Trimming removed 2 bases at V and 3 bases at J, with 9 bases between. The germline CDR1 and CDR2 sequences are SGHTA and FQGNSA. This CDR3 is built from 14 residues. The CDR3, as DNA: TGTGCCAGCAGCTTACTACCAGAGACAGATACGCAGTATTTT. Amino acid sequence: CASSLLPETDTQYF.

V gene TRBV5-1 combines with J gene TRBJ2-7, with 7 bases that match TRBD1. The CDR3 has 13 residues. V shed 4 bases and J 6 bases; nucleotides not matched to a gene: 7. The germline V gene has CDR1 SGHRS and CDR2 YFSETQ. CDR3 sequence (DNA): TGCGCCAGCAGCAAGGGGGCGCTTGGCGAGCAGTACTTC. Protein sequence: CASSKGALGEQYF.

CDR3 in amino acids: CASSTGTGKRNQPQHF. In DNA form, the CDR3 reads TGTGCCAGCAGCACAGGAACAGGGAAACGCAATCAGCCCCAGCATTTT. V is TRBV7-9 and J is TRBJ1-5; possible D gene TRBD1, 6 bases. V was pared by 5 bases and J by 2 bases, with 16 bases between. The CDR3 contains 16 residues. The germline V gene has CDR1 SEHNR and CDR2 FQNEAQ (reference sequence).

The V gene is TRBV2, the J gene TRBJ1-2, with D uncertain. V lost 6 bases, J lost 0 bases, and 14 bases lay in between. This CDR3 is 15 amino acids long. Germline lookup yields CDR1 SNHLY and CDR2 FYNNEI. The CDR3 nucleotides read TGTGCCAGCAGCATTAGCCAGGCCCCTAACTATGGCTACACCTTC. Translating gives CASSISQAPNYGYTF. Variable domain in full (rest from reference TRBV2 and TRBJ1-2): EPEVTQTPSHQVTQMGQEVILRCVPISNHLYFYWYRQILGQKVEFLVSFYNNEISEKSEIFDDQFSVERPDGSNFTLKIRSTKLEDSAMYFCASSISQAPNYGYTFGSGTRLTVV.

V and J are TRBV6-1 and TRBJ1-2, with a weak D call TRBD1 (5 bases). The V end lost 2 bases, the J end lost 8 bases, and 15 bases lay between the germline ends. The CDR3 covers 14 residues. Germline loops: CDR1 MNHNS, CDR2 SASEGT. The DNA for the CDR3 is TGTGCCAGCAGTGAAACGCCCACCTCAGGGGGCTACACCTTC. Its translation is CASSETPTSGGYTF.

Worth noting for this clone: Other DNA sequences of this sample code for an identical CDR3. The CDR3, as DNA: TGTGCCAGCAGGAGGGGCTCTGGGGCCAACGTCCTGACTTTC. Amino acids: CASRRGSGANVLTF. J is TRBJ2-6 and V is TRBV27; D possibly matches TRBD1 or TRBD2 (5 bases each). CDR3 length equals 14 residues. Between the trimmed V and J ends, which lost 6 bases and 0 bases, there was a span of 6 bases. From germline, CDR1 is MNHEY and CDR2 SMNVEV (reference sequence).

This clone has just one count. The junction departs from the called germline gene at one end, perhaps through a read error. CDR3 bases: TGTGCCAACAGCCCCCTCTTGGATACGCAGTATTTT. Translating it yields CANSPLLDTQYF. The genes are TRBV7-8 and TRBJ2-3; D not certain. The CDR3 runs to 12 residues. Germline CDR1 SGHVS, CDR2 FQNEAQ.

This chain joins TRBV4-1 and TRBJ2-7; 9 bases match TRBD1. The trim removed 6 bases at V and 2 bases at J, leaving 11 bases unmatched. From germline, CDR1 is MGHRA and CDR2 YSYEKL. This CDR3 region has 16 residues. The CDR3 here is CASRGLGRDRAYEQYF. The DNA for the CDR3 is TGCGCCAGCAGAGGGCTCGGCCGGGACAGGGCCTACGAGCAGTACTTC.

In this sample, this clone turned up once. J is TRBJ2-7 and V is TRBV7-2, with D maybe TRBD2 (5 bases). With 1 base removed from V and 2 bases from J, the gap between germline ends came to 15 bases. From germline, CDR1 is SGHTA and CDR2 FQGNSA. This CDR3 has 16 amino acids. CDR3 bases: TGTGCCAGCAGCTTAGTTCTCTCTAGCCCCACCTACGAGCAGTACTTC. Amino acids: CASSLVLSSPTYEQYF.

This clone showed up just a few times. The chain couples TRBV5-5 to TRBJ1-5, with a tentative D call TRBD1 (5 bases). Trimming took off 0 bases at V and 2 bases at J, with 9 bases between the two ends. CDR3 length: 15 amino acids. CDR1 is SGHKS, CDR2 YYEKEE, per germline (reference sequence). CDR3 sequence: CASSLGRDGNQPQHF. The DNA of the CDR3 is TGTGCCAGCAGCTTGGGCAGGGATGGCAATCAGCCCCAGCATTTT.

This chain joins TRBV7-2 and TRBJ2-3; D not resolved. V was pared by 2 bases and J by 2 bases, with 14 bases between. The CDR3 has 16 amino acids. Germline lookup yields CDR1 SGHTA and CDR2 FQGNSA. The CDR3 protein is CASSLYPQTFTDTQYF. Written as DNA, the CDR3 is TGTGCCAGCAGCTTATACCCGCAAACTTTCACAGATACGCAGTATTTT.

The chain combines TRBV5-1 with TRBJ2-7; TRBD1 is a possible D gene (6 bases). Between the trimmed V and J ends, which lost 4 bases and 2 bases, there was a span of 13 bases. Germline lookup yields CDR1 SGHRS and CDR2 YFSETQ. The CDR3 is made up of 14 amino acids. The CDR3 reads CASSLTQGPYEQYF. The CDR3 DNA reads TGCGCCAGCAGCCTAACCCAGGGGCCCTACGAGCAGTACTTC.

The chain uses TRBV30 and TRBJ2-7; 7 bases map to TRBD1. J lost 2 bases, V lost 7 bases, and 11 bases had no gene match. The CDR3 runs to 14 residues. In germline, CDR1 is GTSNPN, CDR2 SVGIG (reference sequence). CDR3 residues: CASEPHRGTYEQYF. The CDR3 DNA is TGTGCCTCGGAACCCCACAGGGGAACCTACGAGCAGTACTTC.

J is TRBJ2-1 and V is TRBV7-3; D is perhaps TRBD2 (6 bases). Germline CDR1 is SGHTA and CDR2 is FQGTGA. CDR3 length: 14 residues. Trimming left V 8 bases short and J 5 bases short, with 16 bases between. CDR3 bases: TGTGCCAGCGGGCAGGGCGGGGCGAACAATGAGCAGTTCTTC. Protein: CASGQGGANNEQFF.

The V gene is TRBV5-1, the J gene TRBJ1-4; the D is unclear. There are 13 residues in the CDR3. V gave up 0 bases and J gave up 6 bases, with 6 bases separating them. The germline V gene encodes CDR1 SGHRS and CDR2 YFSETQ. The CDR3 DNA is TGCGCCAGCAGCTTGGTGGCAGATGAAAAACTGTTTTTT. As protein: CASSLVADEKLFF.

The chain employs TRBV18 and TRBJ1-5; D not certain. With 3 bases removed from V and 0 bases from J, the gap between germline ends came to 6 bases. Germline CDR1 and CDR2: KGHSH and LQKENI. The CDR3 length is 14 residues. The CDR3 coding sequence is TGTGCCAGCTCACCTAGCGGTAGCAATCAGCCCCAGCATTTT. Amino acids: CASSPSGSNQPQHF.